This T cell receptor beta chain emerged from a study of vaccination effects on CD4 cells after COVID-19. To note about this clone: Its antigen is unknown.

This CDR3 region has 16 residues. With 8 bases removed from V and 0 bases from J, the gap between germline ends came to 17 bases. Germline values: CDR1 SNHLY, CDR2 FYNNEI. TCRdb's copy holds only in-frame clones and misses some; the assay was immunoSEQ multiplex PCR. The sample has approximately 38,000 clones; approximately 70% are singletons. Isolating CD4+ T cells followed approximately nine days of culture. Vaccination of participants consisted of two doses of either the BNT162b2 or mRNA-1273 vaccine. Sample: CD4+ T cells from PBMCs cultured without peptide, taken after COVID-19 vaccination. This chain links TRBV2 with TRBJ1-3; D unresolved. The receptor was isolated from a human donor who received a COVID-19 vaccine. CDR3: CASQPENLNSGNTIYF. As DNA, the CDR3 is TGTGCCAGCCAGCCAGAGAATTTAAACTCTGGAAACACCATATATTTT.